One sample yielded the 31 T cell receptor beta chains listed below, sequenced in a study of blood T cell repertoires in COVID-19. Method: immunoSEQ multiplex PCR; TCRdb's copy keeps in-frame clones and lacks some. The sample yields around 130,000 clones, roughly 83% seen once. The sample taken for sequencing was peripheral blood. Source of these receptors: a woman at least 80 years old with acute or convalescent COVID-19.

The rearrangement joins TRBV2 to TRBJ2-3, with D perhaps TRBD1 (6 bases). The CDR3 extends over 15 amino acids. Trimming removed 5 bases from V and 1 base from J, with 13 bases in between. CDR1 is SNHLY, CDR2 FYNNEI, per germline. CDR3 nucleotide sequence: TGTGCCAGCAGTCCCGACAGGCTAGGCACAGATACGCAGTATTTT. Amino acid sequence: CASSPDRLGTDTQYF.

The J gene is TRBJ1-1, the V gene TRBV9, with a tentative D call TRBD1 (6 bases). V lost 0 bases and J lost 4, with 10 bases in between. The CDR3 has 14 amino acids. Germline loops: CDR1 SGDLS, CDR2 YYNGEE. The DNA for the CDR3 is TGTGCCAGCAGCGTAGAGGGGGTGCCCACTGAAGCTTTCTTT. Amino acids: CASSVEGVPTEAFF.

This clone was seen a handful of times. The chain joins TRBV5-1 to TRBJ2-2; tentative D call: TRBD2 (6 bases). Trimming pared 1 base from V and 4 bases from J, leaving 8 bases between. The CDR3 has 14 amino acids. CDR1 and CDR2 from the germline V gene are SGHRS and YFSETQ. The chain's CDR3 is CASSLQEGTGELFF. The CDR3 DNA sequence: TGCGCCAGCAGCTTGCAGGAGGGCACCGGGGAGCTGTTTTTT.

This chain links TRBV19 with TRBJ1-4; 10 nucleotides line up with TRBD1. CDR3 size: 15 residues. Trimming at V came to 4 bases and at J to 8 bases, leaving 7 bases not matched to a gene. Germline V CDR1 and CDR2: LNHDA, SQIVND (reference sequence). Written as DNA, the CDR3 is TGTGCCAGTAGTACAAGACAGGGGGCGGCAGAAAAACTGTTTTTT. This gives the protein CASSTRQGAAEKLFF.

This clone was recorded only once. V usage is TRBV6-1 and J usage is TRBJ2-1; 12 bases are a match to TRBD2. The V segment lost 4 bases and the J segment 1 base; nucleotides outside the gene matches: 2. Germline V lookup: CDR1 MNHNS, CDR2 SASEGT. The length of the CDR3 is 16 residues. The DNA for the CDR3 is TGTGCCAGCAGTGTTCTAGCGGGAGGGTCCTACAATGAGCAGTTCTTC. This codes for CASSVLAGGSYNEQFF.

The genes are TRBV27 and TRBJ1-1; D is unresolved. Between the trimmed V and J ends, which lost 6 bases and 7 bases, there was a span of 15 bases. The germline gives CDR1 MNHEY, CDR2 SMNVEV (reference sequence). This CDR3 comprises 13 residues. CDR3 region: CASSGRSSIEAFF. In nucleotides, the CDR3 is TGTGCCAGCAGCGGCAGGTCCAGCATTGAAGCTTTCTTT.

The chain links TRBV10-3 to TRBJ1-5; D possibly corresponds to TRBD1 (5 bases). The germline V gene has CDR1 ENHRY and CDR2 SYGVKD. CDR3 length: 14 residues. V was cut by 1 base and J by 6 bases, with 10 bases left in between. This chain's CDR3 is CAISEYQGGQPQHF. The CDR3 nucleotides are TGTGCCATCAGTGAGTATCAGGGCGGTCAGCCCCAGCATTTT.

J is TRBJ2-7 and V is TRBV12-3 or TRBV12-4; 8 bases are a match to TRBD2. The CDR3 runs 12 residues. V lost 3 bases, J lost 7 bases, and 2 bases stayed unmatched. CDR3 in amino acids: CASSLGGGEQYF. CDR3 nucleotide sequence: TGTGCCAGCAGTTTGGGCGGGGGGGAGCAGTACTTC.

The chain employs TRBV30 and TRBJ1-5; D ambiguous. The CDR3 has 15 amino acids. V was trimmed by 0 bases and J by 0 bases, leaving 9 bases between them. Germline V gene lookup returns CDR1 GTSNPN and CDR2 SVGIG (reference sequence). CDR3 loop: CAWSVQDNSNQPQHF. In DNA form, the CDR3 reads TGTGCCTGGAGTGTTCAAGACAATAGCAATCAGCCCCAGCATTTT.

The rearrangement uses TRBV7-2 and TRBJ2-7; 9 bases are shared with TRBD1. V shed 1 base and J 1 base; nucleotides not matched to a gene: 5. From germline, CDR1 is SGHTA and CDR2 FQGNSA. This CDR3 is 16 amino acids long. As DNA, the CDR3 is TGTGCCAGCAGCTTAGGGACAGGGGAGCTATCCTACGAGCAGTACTTC. Residues: CASSLGTGELSYEQYF. The variable domain in full, completed from reference TRBV7-2 and TRBJ2-7, reads GAGVSQSPSNKVTEKGKDVELRCDPISGHTALYWYRQSLGQGLEFLIYFQGNSAPDKSGLPSDRFSAERTGGSVSTLTIQRTQQEDSAVYLCASSLGTGELSYEQYFGPGTRLTVT.

The gene calls are TRBV19 and TRBJ1-1; 7 positions match TRBD1. The CDR3 covers 13 residues. Germline trimming cut 4 bases from V and 5 bases from J; bases unmatched to any gene: 4. Per germline, CDR1 LNHDA and CDR2 SQIVND (reference sequence). The chain's CDR3 is CASSNTGETEAFF. The DNA of the CDR3 is TGTGCCAGTAGTAACACAGGGGAAACTGAAGCTTTCTTT.

The rearrangement joins TRBV6-5 to TRBJ2-3, with 7 bases that match TRBD2. CDR1 is MNHEY and CDR2 is SVGAGI in the germline V gene. The junction had 9 bases not matched to a gene; V was cut back by 8 bases and J by 4 bases. The CDR3 consists of 14 residues. The CDR3 DNA is TGTGCCAGCGCGTCTGGGGGGGTGGCAGATACGCAGTATTTT. Translating it yields CASASGGVADTQYF.

The sample holds one count of this clone. The chain has TRBV6-5 and TRBJ1-5, with D perhaps TRBD1 (6 bases). Germline V CDR1 and CDR2: MNHEY, SVGAGI. This CDR3 has 15 amino acids. Trimming left V 10 bases short and J 4 bases short, with 20 bases between. In DNA form, the CDR3 reads TGTGCCACCCAGGGGTCGTCTACTGCAAATCAGCCCCAGCATTTT. It specifies CATQGSSTANQPQHF.

This clone was recorded once. The CDR3 DNA follows: TGTGCTAGTGGTTTGGTATCCCCACCTAGCGGGGGGGTTTTAGGGACCCAGTACTTC. Protein product: CASGLVSPPSGGVLGTQYF. The chain links TRBV12-5 to TRBJ2-5; 12 bases match TRBD2. Germline V lookup: CDR1 LGHNT, CDR2 FRNRAP. This CDR3 region has 19 residues. The J segment lost 7 bases and the V segment lost 0 bases, leaving 15 bases of the junction unmatched.

The J gene is TRBJ2-4, the V gene TRBV12-5, with 8 bases matching TRBD2. With 7 bases clipped from V and 3 bases from J, the junction kept 11 bases outside the gene matches. This CDR3 contains 16 residues. In germline, CDR1 is LGHNT, CDR2 FRNRAP. CDR3 amino acids: CASAHGRALGKNIQYF. CDR3 nucleotides: TGTGCTAGTGCCCACGGGAGGGCCCTCGGCAAAAACATTCAGTACTTC.

The gene calls are TRBV6-5 and TRBJ2-5, with TRBD2 as a possible D gene (6 bases). The germline V gene has CDR1 MNHEY and CDR2 SVGAGI. This CDR3 region has 15 residues. The V and J ends lost 2 bases and 2 bases respectively, with 12 bases between them. CDR3 bases: TGTGCCAGCAGTTACCGGGGGTACTCACAAGAGACCCAGTACTTC. Its translation is CASSYRGYSQETQYF.

This clone has just a few counts. This rearrangement joins TRBV30 to TRBJ1-2; 9 bases line up with TRBD1. V lost 5 bases to trimming and J lost 4 bases; unmatched junction nucleotides: 17. This CDR3 region has 17 residues. Per the germline V gene, CDR1 is GTSNPN and CDR2 is SVGIG (reference sequence). The CDR3 is CAWAFPQYRGRIYGYTF. The CDR3 DNA reads as TGTGCCTGGGCCTTCCCCCAATACAGGGGGCGCATCTATGGCTACACCTTC.

The chain carries TRBV6-5 and TRBJ1-1; weak D call: TRBD1 (6 bases). This CDR3 contains 13 residues. V lost 6 bases and J 5 bases, leaving 13 bases between the germline ends. Germline assignment: CDR1 MNHEY and CDR2 SVGAGI. Here the CDR3 reads CASRKKQGTEAFF. The CDR3 bases are TGTGCCAGCAGAAAAAAACAGGGAACTGAAGCTTTCTTT.

The chain recombines TRBV19 with TRBJ2-1; perhaps TRBD1 as D (6 bases). The length of the CDR3 is 15 residues. V dropped 4 bases and J dropped 2 bases, with 12 bases sitting between them. Germline CDR1 reads LNHDA; CDR2 reads SQIVND (reference sequence). DNA of the CDR3: TGTGCCAGTAGTACCCAGGACAGACCCTACAATGAGCAGTTCTTC. Protein sequence: CASSTQDRPYNEQFF.

This chain joins TRBV6-5 and TRBJ2-5, with D maybe TRBD1 (6 bases). The CDR3 spans 14 residues. Looked up from germline, CDR1 is MNHEY and CDR2 is SVGAGI. With 4 bases removed from V and 5 bases from J, the gap between germline ends came to 14 bases. The CDR3 DNA is TGTGCCAGCAGTTGGGCAGGGGCTAGGGAGACCCAGTACTTC. Translation gives CASSWAGARETQYF.

The sample holds a few counts of this clone. The junction departs from the called germline gene at one end, perhaps through a read error. The chain has TRBV7-7 and TRBJ2-5; no clear D. The CDR3 contains 13 residues. CDR1 is SSHAT and CDR2 is FNYEAQ in the germline V gene (reference sequence). CDR3 loop: CASSLGPQETQYF. The CDR3 DNA reads TGTGCTAGCAGCTTGGGCCCGCAAGAGACCCAGTACTTC.

This chain joins TRBV9 and TRBJ2-2; weak D call: TRBD2 (8 bases). With 0 bases removed from V and 5 bases from J, the gap between germline ends came to 14 bases. CDR1 SGDLS and CDR2 YYNGEE come from the germline V gene. This CDR3 is 16 amino acids long. The CDR3 coding sequence is TGTGCCAGCAGCGTAGAGGGACAGCGGGGGACCGGGGAGCTGTTTTTT. This encodes CASSVEGQRGTGELFF. Supplemented by reference TRBV9 and TRBJ2-2, the full variable domain reads DSGVTQTPKHLITATGQRVTLRCSPRSGDLSVYWYQQSLDQGLQFLIQYYNGEERAKGNILERFSAQQFPDLHSELNLSSLELGDSALYFCASSVEGQRGTGELFFGEGSRLTVL.

V and J are TRBV2 and TRBJ2-3, with D possibly matching TRBD1 (6 bases). Trimming cost V 6 bases and J 2 bases, with 12 bases left between them. Germline V gives CDR1 SNHLY, CDR2 FYNNEI. The length of the CDR3 is 14 residues. CDR3 nucleotides: TGTGCCAGCAGGGACGACAGGATCACAGATACGCAGTATTTT. This gives the protein CASRDDRITDTQYF.

This chain's CDR3 is CASTRTGGNEQYF. CDR3 DNA: TGCGCCAGCACACGGACAGGGGGCAACGAGCAGTACTTC. The chain recombines TRBV5-1 with TRBJ2-7; 11 bases are shared with TRBD1. The CDR3 extends over 13 amino acids. The germline V gene has CDR1 SGHRS and CDR2 YFSETQ. V was clipped by 6 bases and J by 5 bases; unmatched bases: 4. Looking up the rest from reference TRBV5-1 and TRBJ2-7 gives the full variable domain: KAGVTQTPRYLIKTRGQQVTLSCSPISGHRSVSWYQQTPGQGLQFLFEYFSETQRNKGNFPGRFSGRQFSNSRSEMNVSTLELGDSALYLCASTRTGGNEQYFGPGTRLTVT.

The chain combines TRBV4-3 with TRBJ2-1; 7 bases agree with TRBD2. J lost 8 bases, V lost 0 bases, and 7 bases had no gene match. The CDR3 runs to 15 residues. The germline V gene has CDR1 LGHNA and CDR2 YSLEER. The CDR3 region has the DNA TGCGCCAGCAGCCAAGATTCGGGCCGGGGGGATGAGCAGTTCTTC. Translating it yields CASSQDSGRGDEQFF.

The chain links TRBV9 to TRBJ1-2; 12 bases match TRBD1. This CDR3 contains 17 residues. Germline CDR1 reads SGDLS; CDR2 reads YYNGEE. Losses at the gene ends were 4 bases for V and 4 bases for J; bases not matched to a gene: 11. The chain's CDR3 is CASSPTPGQGAGYGYTF. The CDR3 DNA follows: TGTGCCAGCAGCCCTACCCCGGGACAGGGGGCCGGCTATGGCTACACCTTC.

This clone was found a few times. The V gene is TRBV10-2, the J gene TRBJ2-3, with a tentative D call TRBD1 (6 bases). The CDR3 spans 16 residues. Per the germline V gene, CDR1 is WSHSY and CDR2 is SAAADI. V was pared by 6 bases and J by 1 base, with 17 bases between. In DNA form, the CDR3 reads TGCGCCAGCAGCCAAACTTGGACAGAGGGCACAGATACGCAGTATTTT. Its protein is CASSQTWTEGTDTQYF.

V is TRBV3-1 (or the pseudogene TRBV3-2) and J is TRBJ1-1; 7 nucleotides line up with TRBD1. The germline V gene encodes CDR1 LGHDT and CDR2 YNNKEL (reference sequence). Losses at the gene ends were 4 bases for V and 3 bases for J; bases not matched to a gene: 17. The CDR3 consists of 18 residues. CDR3 sequence: CASSPNQARGRTDTEAFF. The CDR3 coding sequence is TGTGCCAGCAGCCCCAACCAGGCGAGGGGGCGGACGGACACTGAAGCTTTCTTT.

V and J are TRBV5-1 and TRBJ1-6; no clear D gene. Trimming left V 0 bases short and J 6 bases short, with 13 bases between. CDR1 is SGHRS and CDR2 is YFSETQ in the germline V gene. The CDR3 covers 16 residues. The CDR3 spells CASSLVLPNGNSPLHF. DNA for the CDR3: TGCGCCAGCAGCTTGGTCCTTCCTAACGGTAATTCACCCCTCCACTTT.

The CDR3 DNA sequence: TGTGCCACCAGTGATTTGGTGCCACAGGCGATGAACACTGAAGCTTTCTTT. This sequence encodes CATSDLVPQAMNTEAFF. The chain carries TRBV24-1 and TRBJ1-1; D is possibly TRBD1 (5 bases). The V gene lost 0 bases and the J gene lost 0 bases, with 13 bases spanning the gap. CDR1 and CDR2 (germline): KGHDR, SFDVKD. The CDR3 sequence is 17 residues long.

J is TRBJ2-2 and V is TRBV7-9; possibly TRBD2 for D (7 bases). Germline loops: CDR1 SEHNR, CDR2 FQNEAQ (reference sequence). Trimming took off 5 bases at V and 4 bases at J, with 17 bases between the two ends. CDR3 length: 16 residues. This CDR3 reads CASSPISGGLTGELFF. The DNA of the CDR3 is TGTGCCAGCAGCCCAATTTCGGGGGGCCTCACCGGGGAGCTGTTTTTT.